This T cell receptor beta chain was obtained from a study of blood T cells in healthy people across ages. A sample-barcoded 5' primer and a J-beta primer mix were used in a second PCR of about 7 to 11 cycles. Each sample provided no less than 2.5 million CDR3-containing paired-end reads. Via MiXCR, TCRdb re-called the 5' RACE reads, giving one row per CDR3 protein. The repertoire includes hundreds of thousands of distinct CDR3 sequences, roughly two fifths of them detected once, and 20% to 25% sits in the top ten. Per germline, CDR1 SGHNT and CDR2 YENEEA. The CDR3 is 10 amino acids. Trimming pared 5 bases from V and 7 bases from J, leaving 4 bases between. Findings and caveats of the study: It was found that TCR beta diversity correlated strongly with the percentage of naive T cells. There were more naive CD4+ cells and higher diversity in long-lived donors than in aged donors. Measured against age, TCR beta diversity per million T cells decreased in a roughly linear manner.

In regard to this clonotype: Antigen unknown.

This clonotype was obtained from a woman aged 55-70 years in good health. The V gene is TRBV11-3, the J gene TRBJ2-3; D is ambiguous. Sequencing was performed on blood. This CDR3 is CASSPYTQYF. DNA of the CDR3: TGTGCCAGCAGCCCCTATACGCAGTATTTT.